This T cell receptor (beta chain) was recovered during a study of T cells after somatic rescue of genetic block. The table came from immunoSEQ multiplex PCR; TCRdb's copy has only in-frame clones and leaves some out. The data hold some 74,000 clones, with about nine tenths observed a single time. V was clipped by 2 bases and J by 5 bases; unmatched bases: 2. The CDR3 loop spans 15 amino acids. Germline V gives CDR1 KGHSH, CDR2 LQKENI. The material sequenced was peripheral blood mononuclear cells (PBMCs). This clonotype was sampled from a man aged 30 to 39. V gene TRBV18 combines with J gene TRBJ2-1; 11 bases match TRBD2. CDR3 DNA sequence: TGTGCCAGCTCACCAGGGACTAGCGGTAACAATGAGCAGTTCTTC. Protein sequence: CASSPGTSGNNEQFF.